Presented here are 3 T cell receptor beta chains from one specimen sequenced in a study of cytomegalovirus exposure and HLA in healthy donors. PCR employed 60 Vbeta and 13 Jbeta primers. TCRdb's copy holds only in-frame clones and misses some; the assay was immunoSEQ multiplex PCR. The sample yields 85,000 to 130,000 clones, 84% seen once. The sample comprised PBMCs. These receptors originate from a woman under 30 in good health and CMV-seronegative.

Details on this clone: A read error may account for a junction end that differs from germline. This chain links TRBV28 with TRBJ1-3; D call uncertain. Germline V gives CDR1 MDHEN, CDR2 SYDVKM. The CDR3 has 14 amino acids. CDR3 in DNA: TGTGTCAGCAGTTTAATGAGACAAACTGGGCCCATATATTTT. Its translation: CVSSLMRQTGPIYF.

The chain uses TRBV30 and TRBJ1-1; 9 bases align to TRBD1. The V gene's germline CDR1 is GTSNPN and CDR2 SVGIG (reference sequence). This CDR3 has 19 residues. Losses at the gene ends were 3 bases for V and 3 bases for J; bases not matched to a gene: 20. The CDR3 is CAWSKYTGTGLYGDTEAFF. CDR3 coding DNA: TGTGCCTGGAGCAAATATACCGGGACAGGGTTATACGGCGACACTGAAGCTTTCTTT.

CDR3 bases: TGTGCCAGCAGTGGGCGTACGGGACTAGCGGGAGTGGCAGATACGCAGTATTTT. It is translated as CASSGRTGLAGVADTQYF. This chain joins TRBV2 and TRBJ2-3; 14 positions agree with TRBD2. Germline V lookup: CDR1 SNHLY, CDR2 FYNNEI. Unmatched junction bases numbered 10, after V lost 4 bases and J lost 4 bases. This CDR3 is 18 amino acids long.